Listed below are T cell receptor beta chains from one sample, sequenced in a study of CD8 T cells in Susac syndrome. TCRdb reprocessed the immunoSEQ multiplex PCR reads with MiXCR, giving one entry per CDR3 protein. The repertoire holds approximately 160,000 distinct CDR3 sequences, with approximately 94% as singletons. The specimen was CD4+ T cells from PBMCs. All receptors derive from a human donor with multiple sclerosis. The CDR3 runs from the conserved cysteine through the conserved F or W. The D gene is left open where the match is weak. Size is omitted from some rows. Given values are once, few, many or a class for expanded clones.

j_call: TRBJ2-7
d_call: .
clone_size: .
v_call: TRBV28
cdr3_aa: CASSLTGLQYF
cdr3_nt: TGTGCCAGCAGTTTAACGGGGCTGCAGTACTTC

j_call: TRBJ2-3
d_call: TRBD1
clone_size: few
v_call: TRBV2
cdr3_aa: CASSGDRRTDTQYF
cdr3_nt: TGTGCCAGCAGCGGGGACAGGCGCACAGATACGCAGTATTTT

j_call: TRBJ2-6
d_call: .
clone_size: .
v_call: TRBV14
cdr3_aa: CASMGGSGSGANVLTF
cdr3_nt: TGTGCCAGCATGGGGGGATCGGGGTCTGGGGCCAACGTCCTGACTTTC

j_call: TRBJ2-3
d_call: .
clone_size: .
v_call: TRBV20-1
cdr3_aa: CSARTPTTWADTQYF
cdr3_nt: TGCAGTGCTAGAACCCCGACAACCTGGGCAGATACGCAGTATTTT

j_call: TRBJ1-5
d_call: .
clone_size: .
v_call: TRBV9
cdr3_aa: CASSGGTGTDQPQHF
cdr3_nt: TGTGCCAGCAGCGGGGGGACGGGGACGGATCAGCCCCAGCATTTT

j_call: TRBJ1-5
d_call: .
clone_size: .
v_call: TRBV12-3/TRBV12-4
cdr3_aa: CASSFDISNQPQHF
cdr3_nt: TGTGCCAGCAGTTTCGACATTAGCAATCAGCCCCAGCATTTT

j_call: TRBJ1-2
d_call: .
clone_size: .
v_call: TRBV6-5
cdr3_aa: CASSYSGTNYGYTF
cdr3_nt: TGTGCCAGCAGTTACTCTGGAACTAACTATGGCTACACCTTC

j_call: TRBJ2-2
d_call: .
clone_size: once
v_call: TRBV5-1
cdr3_aa: CASSLGTLANTGELFF
cdr3_nt: TGCGCCAGCAGCTTGGGGACCCTCGCGAACACCGGGGAGCTGTTTTTT

j_call: TRBJ2-2
d_call: TRBD1
clone_size: .
v_call: TRBV4-3
cdr3_aa: CASSLYWTGDTGELFF
cdr3_nt: TGCGCCAGCAGCCTATATTGGACAGGGGACACCGGGGAGCTGTTTTTT

j_call: TRBJ2-5
d_call: .
clone_size: .
v_call: TRBV20-1
cdr3_aa: CSATGAAQETQYF
cdr3_nt: TGCAGTGCTACCGGGGCAGCCCAAGAGACCCAGTACTTC

j_call: TRBJ2-1
d_call: TRBD1
clone_size: .
v_call: TRBV29-1
cdr3_aa: CSAGQGSLNEQFF
cdr3_nt: TGCAGCGCCGGACAGGGAAGTCTCAATGAGCAGTTCTTC

j_call: TRBJ1-2
d_call: .
clone_size: .
v_call: TRBV4-1
cdr3_aa: CASSQENSPGRYGYTF
cdr3_nt: TGCGCCAGCAGCCAAGAAAACAGCCCAGGAAGATATGGCTACACCTTC

j_call: TRBJ2-2
d_call: .
clone_size: .
v_call: TRBV19
cdr3_aa: CASSMTETLPGATGELFF
cdr3_nt: TGTGCCAGTAGTATGACGGAAACATTACCGGGAGCCACCGGGGAGCTGTTTTTT

j_call: TRBJ2-3
d_call: TRBD1
clone_size: .
v_call: TRBV29-1
cdr3_aa: CSVARQGMDTQYF
cdr3_nt: TGCAGCGTTGCGCGACAGGGGATGGATACGCAGTATTTT

j_call: TRBJ1-1
d_call: TRBD1
clone_size: once
v_call: TRBV29-1
cdr3_aa: CSVEGGQGAVAFF
cdr3_nt: TGCAGCGTTGAGGGAGGACAGGGGGCCGTAGCTTTCTTT

j_call: TRBJ2-7
d_call: .
clone_size: .
v_call: TRBV7-8
cdr3_aa: CASSLGLGGSHEQYF
cdr3_nt: TGTGCCAGCAGCTTAGGGCTAGGGGGTAGCCACGAGCAGTACTTC

j_call: TRBJ2-1
d_call: .
clone_size: .
v_call: TRBV12-3/TRBV12-4
cdr3_aa: CASSSEVGGNEQFF
cdr3_nt: TGTGCCAGCAGTTCAGAGGTTGGGGGTAATGAGCAGTTCTTC

j_call: TRBJ1-1
d_call: .
clone_size: .
v_call: TRBV20-1
cdr3_aa: CSAREQNTEAFF
cdr3_nt: TGCAGTGCTAGAGAGCAGAACACTGAAGCTTTCTTT

j_call: TRBJ2-7
d_call: .
clone_size: .
v_call: TRBV5-1
cdr3_aa: CASSLLTGPYEQYF
cdr3_nt: TGCGCCAGCAGCTTGTTGACAGGCCCCTACGAGCAGTACTTC

j_call: TRBJ1-5
d_call: .
clone_size: .
v_call: TRBV28
cdr3_aa: CASSGYNSNQPQHF
cdr3_nt: TGTGCCAGCAGCGGCTATAATAGCAATCAGCCCCAGCATTTT